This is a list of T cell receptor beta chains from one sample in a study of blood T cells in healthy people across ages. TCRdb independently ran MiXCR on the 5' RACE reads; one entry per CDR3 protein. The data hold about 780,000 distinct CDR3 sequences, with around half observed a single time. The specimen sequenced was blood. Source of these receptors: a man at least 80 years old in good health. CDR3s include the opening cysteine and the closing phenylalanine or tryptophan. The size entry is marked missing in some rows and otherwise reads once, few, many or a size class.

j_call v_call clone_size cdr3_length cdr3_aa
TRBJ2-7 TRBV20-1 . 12 CSAKGGPYEQYF
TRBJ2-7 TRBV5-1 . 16 CASSRTGSHAGHEQYF
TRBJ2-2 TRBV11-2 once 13 CASSRMNTGELFF
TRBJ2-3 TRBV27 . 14 CASSPSRDRGRGYF
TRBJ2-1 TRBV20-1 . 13 CSAPDSGSNEQFF
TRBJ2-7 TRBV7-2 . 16 CASSWTSGGSYNEQYF
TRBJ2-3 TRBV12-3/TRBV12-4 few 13 CASSLATSDTQYF
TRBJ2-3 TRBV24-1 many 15 CATSDPGQGSDTQYF
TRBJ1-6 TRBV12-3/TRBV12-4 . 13 CASSIARNSPLHF
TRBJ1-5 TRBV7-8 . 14 CASSKGGGNQPQHF
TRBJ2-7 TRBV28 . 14 CASKKSGRAYEQYF
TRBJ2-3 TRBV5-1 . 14 CASSSATRTDTQYF
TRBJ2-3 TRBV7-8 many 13 CASSPLGPDTQYF
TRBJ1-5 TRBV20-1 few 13 CSAATGGQQPQHF
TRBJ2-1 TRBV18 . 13 CASSPPTVDEQFF
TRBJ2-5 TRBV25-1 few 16 CASSVGQGAGQETQYF
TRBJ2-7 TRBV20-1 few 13 CIARKGSSYEQYF
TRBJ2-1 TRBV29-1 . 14 CSVIGLTISNEQFF
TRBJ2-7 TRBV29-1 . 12 CSVGTGAYEQYF
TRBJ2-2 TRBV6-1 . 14 CASKPGPGTGELFF
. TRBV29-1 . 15 CSVVLRDKSYNEQYF
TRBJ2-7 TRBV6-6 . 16 CASSLTGTSGRNEQYF
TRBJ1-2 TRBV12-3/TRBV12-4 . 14 CASSRSRGESGYTF
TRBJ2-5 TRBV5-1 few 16 CASSGGLAGVQETQYF
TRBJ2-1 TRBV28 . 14 CAIRGTSENNEQFF
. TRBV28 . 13 CASSNKALDIQYF
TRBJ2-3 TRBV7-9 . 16 CASSTRGGHLPDTQYF
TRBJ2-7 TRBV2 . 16 CAIRQVGTTSSYEQYF
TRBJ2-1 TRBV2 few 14 CASSDDQAVNEQFF
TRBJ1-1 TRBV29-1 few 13 CSVTDTPNTEAFF
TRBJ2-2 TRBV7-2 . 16 CASSLGGTWNTGELFF
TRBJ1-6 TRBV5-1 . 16 CVSSSAGSSYNSPLHF
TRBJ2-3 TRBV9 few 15 CASSVVPGGRDTQYF
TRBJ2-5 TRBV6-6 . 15 CASSYGDRAQETQYF
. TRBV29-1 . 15 CSVAVGTHTKNIQYF
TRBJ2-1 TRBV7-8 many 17 CASSLKGGGRAINEQFF
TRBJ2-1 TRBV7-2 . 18 CASSLLPGLAGTYNEQFF
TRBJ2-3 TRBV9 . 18 CAGSERDRGDFGTDTQYF
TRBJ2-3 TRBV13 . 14 CASSALLITDTQYF
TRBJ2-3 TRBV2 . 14 CASRSGTSADTQYF
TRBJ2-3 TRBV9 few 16 CASSVAAGGFTDTQYF
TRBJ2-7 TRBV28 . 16 CASSSADSNQAYEQYF
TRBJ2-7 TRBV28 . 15 CASSLGVGVIYEQYF
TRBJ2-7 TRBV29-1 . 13 CSVAGLAGYEQYF
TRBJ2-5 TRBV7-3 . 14 CASSLKSSQETQYF
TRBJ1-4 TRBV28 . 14 CASRTGFLAEKLFF